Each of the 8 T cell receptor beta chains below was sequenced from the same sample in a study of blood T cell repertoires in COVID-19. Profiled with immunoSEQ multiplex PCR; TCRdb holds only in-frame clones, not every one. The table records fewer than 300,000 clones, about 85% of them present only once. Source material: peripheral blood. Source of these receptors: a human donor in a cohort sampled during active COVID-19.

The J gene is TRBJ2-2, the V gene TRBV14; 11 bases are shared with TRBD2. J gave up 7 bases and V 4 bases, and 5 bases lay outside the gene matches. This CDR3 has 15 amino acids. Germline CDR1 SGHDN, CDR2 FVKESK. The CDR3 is CASSPRLAGLGELFF. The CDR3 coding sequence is TGTGCCAGCAGCCCCCGACTAGCGGGACTCGGGGAGCTGTTTTTT.

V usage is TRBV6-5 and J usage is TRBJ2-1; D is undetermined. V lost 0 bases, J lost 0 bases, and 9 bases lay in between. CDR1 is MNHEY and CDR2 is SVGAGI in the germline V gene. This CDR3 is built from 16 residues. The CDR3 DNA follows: TGTGCCAGCAGTTACTCGAGTCTTCTCTCCTACAATGAGCAGTTCTTC. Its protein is CASSYSSLLSYNEQFF.

The CDR3 loop is CASSVVGLEAFF. CDR3 bases: TGTGCCAGCAGCGTAGTAGGACTCGAAGCTTTCTTT. The V call is TRBV9, the J call TRBJ1-1; no clear D gene. Germline CDR1 SGDLS, CDR2 YYNGEE. The CDR3 is 12 residues long. Deletions cut 0 bases from V and 8 bases from J, with 8 bases between.

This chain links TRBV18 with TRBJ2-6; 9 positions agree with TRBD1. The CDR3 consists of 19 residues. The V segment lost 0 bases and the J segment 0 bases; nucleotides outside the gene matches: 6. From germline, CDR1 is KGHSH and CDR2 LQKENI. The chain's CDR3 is CASSPPPRDRVSGANVLTF. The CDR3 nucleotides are TGTGCCAGCTCACCACCTCCCCGGGACAGGGTCTCTGGGGCCAACGTCCTGACTTTC. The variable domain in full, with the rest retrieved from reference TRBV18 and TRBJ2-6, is NAGVMQNPRHLVRRRGQEARLRCSPMKGHSHVYWYRQLPEEGLKFMVYLQKENIIDESGMPKERFSAEFPKEGPSILRIQQVVRGDSAAYFCASSPPPRDRVSGANVLTFGAGSRLTVL.

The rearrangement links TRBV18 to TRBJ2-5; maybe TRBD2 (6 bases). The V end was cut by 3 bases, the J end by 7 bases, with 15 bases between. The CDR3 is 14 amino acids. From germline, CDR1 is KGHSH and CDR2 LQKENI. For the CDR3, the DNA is TGTGCCAGCTCACCCTCGGAGGGTCAGTCGACCCAGTACTTC. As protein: CASSPSEGQSTQYF.

The CDR3 coding sequence is TGTGCCAGCAGTTTTGGAGTCGTATTAAGTACAGGGACGTTCTTC. Residues: CASSFGVVLSTGTFF. V and J are TRBV6-2 or TRBV6-3 and TRBJ2-1; D perhaps matches TRBD1 (6 bases). V gave up 4 bases and J gave up 15 bases, with 25 bases separating them. This CDR3 is built from 15 residues. Germline values: CDR1 MNHEY, CDR2 SVGEGT.

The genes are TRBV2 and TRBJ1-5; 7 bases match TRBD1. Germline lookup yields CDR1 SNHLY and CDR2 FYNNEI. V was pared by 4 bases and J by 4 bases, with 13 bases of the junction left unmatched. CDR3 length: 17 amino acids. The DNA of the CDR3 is TGTGCCAGCAGTGGGCAAGGGGGCGCGGTGCGAAATCAGCCCCAGCATTTT. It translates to CASSGQGGAVRNQPQHF.

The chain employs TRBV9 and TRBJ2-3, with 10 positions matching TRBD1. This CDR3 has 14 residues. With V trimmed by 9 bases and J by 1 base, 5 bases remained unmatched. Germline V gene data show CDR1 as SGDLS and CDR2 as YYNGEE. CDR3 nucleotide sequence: TGTGCCACCGGGACAGGGGCCCGCACAGATACGCAGTATTTT. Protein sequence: CATGTGARTDTQYF.